These T cell receptor beta chains were read from a single sample in a study of cytomegalovirus exposure and HLA in healthy donors. Using immunoSEQ multiplex PCR, the repertoire was profiled, and TCRdb retains in-frame clones only, with some absent. The sample holds 220,000 or so clones, roughly 70% seen once. The sequenced material came from PBMCs. These receptors were obtained from a woman aged 25-40 years in good health and CMV-seronegative. The conserved cysteine and the conserved F or W are not part of the CDR3 here.

V	J	CDR3
TRBV5-6	TRBJ1-2	ASSPRRNYGYT
TRBV6-1	TRBJ2-2	ASSEAGDTGELF
TRBV7-8	TRBJ1-1	ASSSTYPTEAF
TRBV5-1	TRBJ2-6	ASSPGGANVLT
TRBV18	TRBJ2-1	ASSPTSGRSHNEQF
TRBV4-1	TRBJ1-2	ASSQPWTDYGYT
TRBV6-5	TRBJ1-2	ASSYGRGYGYT
TRBV7-9	TRBJ2-1	ASSLAGQGGDEQF
TRBV7-8	TRBJ1-2	ASSLAGTVGGYT
TRBV5-8	TRBJ2-7	ASTARTGLANEQY
TRBV5-1	TRBJ2-2	ASSSNGHAGELF
TRBV7-9	TRBJ2-7	ASSSRGQAYEQY
TRBV5-1	TRBJ1-6	ASSPEYNSPLH
TRBV13	TRBJ2-5	ASSLRDRGMTQETQY
TRBV15	TRBJ1-4	ATSRDSTGSVTNEKLF
TRBV6-5	TRBJ2-1	ASRGDRGSGNEQF